Listed below are T cell receptor beta chains from one sample, sequenced in a study of technical replicates of blood from several donors. Data came from immunoSEQ multiplex PCR; TCRdb stores just in-frame clones and leaves some out. The table has 11,000 to 15,000 clones, approximately 81% seen once. Sequences were obtained from PBMCs. The source of these receptors is a human donor in good health. The CDR3 runs from the conserved cysteine through the conserved F or W. The order of the fields is V gene, D gene, J gene, clone size, CDR3 protein, CDR3 DNA. A D gene is named only where the DNA matches it firmly. The size of a clone is reported for some rows only, either as once, few or many, or as a class for expanded clones.

>TRBV5-4|.|TRBJ1-4|.
CASSSKRDLNEKLFF
TGTGCCAGCAGCTCAAAGCGGGACCTTAATGAAAAACTGTTTTTT
>TRBV29-1|.|TRBJ1-5|.
CSVEGQAGQPQHF
TGCAGCGTTGAAGGACAGGCCGGTCAGCCCCAGCATTTT
>TRBV28|.|TRBJ1-1|.
CASRERLKAFF
TGTGCCAGCAGGGAGAGGCTAAAAGCTTTCTTT
>TRBV28|.|TRBJ1-1|.
CASSLNPNTAFF
TGTGCCAGCAGTTTAAACCCGAACACGGCTTTCTTT
>TRBV5-4|TRBD1|TRBJ2-5|.
CASSYPGQQETQYF
TGTGCCAGCAGTTATCCGGGACAGCAAGAGACCCAGTACTTC
>TRBV30|.|TRBJ1-1|.
CAWKRNRVGTEAFF
TGTGCCTGGAAGAGAAACAGGGTTGGTACTGAAGCTTTCTTT
>TRBV19|.|TRBJ2-6|once
CASEESGANVLTF
TGTGCCAGTGAAGAGTCTGGGGCCAACGTCCTGACTTTC
>TRBV6-4|TRBD2|TRBJ2-1|once
CASSEIAGGPEFF
TGTGCCAGCAGTGAAATAGCGGGAGGGCCGGAGTTCTTC
>TRBV19|TRBD1|TRBJ1-1|few
CASSGTGFLKTEAFF
TGTGCCAGTAGCGGGACAGGGTTTTTGAAAACTGAAGCTTTCTTT
>TRBV7-8|TRBD2|TRBJ2-1|.
CASSLPLRLAGRHNEQFF
TGTGCCAGCAGCTTACCCTTGAGGCTAGCGGGACGACATAATGAGCAGTTCTTC
>TRBV10-3|.|TRBJ2-7|.
CAISLGARSYEQYF
TGTGCCATCAGTTTAGGGGCTCGCTCCTACGAGCAGTACTTC
>TRBV6-5|.|TRBJ2-7|once
CASSSTYEQYF
TGTGCCAGCAGTTCCACATACGAGCAGTACTTC
>TRBV10-1|.|TRBJ1-3|few
CASSDRAGNTIYF
TGCGCCAGCAGTGACAGGGCTGGAAACACCATATATTTT
>TRBV19|TRBD2|TRBJ2-2|few
CASTGLAGGPRSTGELFF
TGTGCCAGTACGGGACTAGCGGGAGGGCCTCGTAGTACCGGGGAGCTGTTTTTT
>TRBV2|.|TRBJ2-7|.
CASTKGTFGEQYF
TGTGCCAGCACCAAAGGGACATTTGGCGAGCAGTACTTC
>TRBV6-1|.|TRBJ1-1|few
CASSGQSNTEAFF
TGTGCCAGCAGCGGACAGTCCAACACTGAAGCTTTCTTT
>TRBV5-1|.|TRBJ2-3|.
CASSLAQGTDTQYF
TGCGCCAGCAGCTTGGCGCAGGGCACAGATACGCAGTATTTT
>TRBV25-1|.|TRBJ2-2|.
CAAEGGNTGELFF
TGTGCCGCCGAGGGAGGGAACACCGGGGAGCTGTTTTTT
>TRBV12-5|.|TRBJ2-1|.
CASGLAGAMGEQFF
TGTGCTAGTGGTTTGGCGGGAGCCATGGGTGAGCAGTTCTTC
>TRBV13|TRBD2|TRBJ2-1|.
CASSLALLGTSGREGQFF
TGTGCCAGCAGCCTAGCTCTGTTAGGGACTAGCGGGAGAGAAGGGCAGTTCTTC
>TRBV6-5|.|TRBJ2-7|.
CASSAGNNYEQYF
TGTGCCAGCAGTGCCGGGAATAACTACGAGCAGTACTTC
>TRBV5-6|.|TRBJ1-4|once
CASSFGAGGREKLFF
TGTGCCAGCAGCTTCGGGGCCGGAGGACGGGAGAAACTGTTTTTT
>TRBV7-9|TRBD1|TRBJ1-1|.
CASSPTRTGSNTEAFF
TGTGCCAGCAGCCCCACCCGGACAGGTTCGAACACTGAAGCTTTCTTT
>TRBV6-6|TRBD1|TRBJ1-5|.
CASTQGNQPQHF
TGTGCCAGCACACAGGGGAATCAGCCCCAGCATTTT
>TRBV19|TRBD1|TRBJ1-2|.
CASSGGQKINYGYTF
TGTGCCAGTAGTGGGGGACAGAAGATTAACTATGGCTACACCTTC
>TRBV9|TRBD2|TRBJ2-3|.
CASSVAGGSADTQYF
TGTGCCAGCAGCGTAGCCGGCGGGAGTGCTGATACGCAGTATTTT
>TRBV30|TRBD2|TRBJ2-5|.
CAWSAPPGGDRETQYF
TGTGCCTGGAGTGCCCCTCCGGGGGGGGATCGAGAGACCCAGTACTTC
>TRBV7-7|TRBD1|TRBJ2-5|.
CASSLGGTGQETQYF
TGTGCCAGCAGCTTAGGAGGGACAGGGCAAGAGACCCAGTACTTC